Listed below are T cell receptor beta chains from one sample, sequenced in a study. A single record per CDR3 protein comes from TCRdb applying MiXCR to the 5' RACE reads. The table records tens of thousands of distinct CDR3 sequences, about 32% of them present only once. Sequences were obtained from tumor-infiltrating memory CD4+ T cells sorted from the breast tumor. Receptors originate from a female donor with breast cancer. CDR3s include the opening cysteine and the closing phenylalanine or tryptophan. A D gene is named only where the DNA matches it firmly. Clone size is given for some rows only: seen once, a few or many times, or a class if the clone is expanded.

TRBJ2-2,TRBV28,.,TRBD2,TGTGCCAGCAGTTTAGGCGGGAGCCCGTCCGGGGAGCTGTTTTTT,CASSLGGSPSGELFF
TRBJ2-7,TRBV7-6,many,.,TGTGCCAGCAGCTTAGCCGACACAGGGACCTACGAGCAGTACTTC,CASSLADTGTYEQYF
TRBJ2-5,TRBV20-1,.,TRBD1,TGCAGTGCTAGAGGGGGACAGAATGTCCAAGAGACCCAGTACTTC,CSARGGQNVQETQYF
TRBJ1-2,TRBV7-9,few,TRBD1,TGTGCCAGCAGCTTGACAGGGGGCGCGGACTATGGCTACACCTTC,CASSLTGGADYGYTF
TRBJ2-6,TRBV12-3/TRBV12-4,.,.,TGTGCCAGCAGGGAGGCAGGGAACTCTGGGGCCAACGTCCTGACTTTC,CASREAGNSGANVLTF
TRBJ1-4,TRBV5-1,.,.,TGCGCCAGCAGCTTGGGAGCAACTAATGAAAAACTGTTTTTT,CASSLGATNEKLFF
TRBJ1-2,TRBV9,few,.,TGTGCCAGCAGCAGCTATGGCTACACCTTC,CASSSYGYTF
TRBJ2-1,TRBV27,few,TRBD1,TGTGCCAGCAGTATGACAGGGTTTCGTGGCCATGAGCAGTTCTTC,CASSMTGFRGHEQFF
TRBJ1-6,TRBV7-3,.,TRBD1,TGTGCCAGCAGCTTAGCGCCCCAGGGGGCTCGTTCACCCCTCCACTTT,CASSLAPQGARSPLHF
TRBJ2-3,TRBV7-2,.,TRBD2,TGTGCCAGCAGCTTGGAACCTAGCGGGAGAGGTACGAGCACAGATACGCAGTATTTT,CASSLEPSGRGTSTDTQYF
TRBJ2-3,TRBV9,many,TRBD2,TGTGCCAGCAGCACGACTAGCGGGGGTGCAGATACGCAGTATTTT,CASSTTSGGADTQYF
TRBJ2-7,TRBV2,.,TRBD2,TGTGCCAGCAGGCCCGCGGGGGGGCACGGCGAGCAGTACTTC,CASRPAGGHGEQYF
TRBJ2-3,TRBV20-1,once,TRBD1,TGCAGTGCTAGAGATCTTGGGACAGGGAACACAGATACGCAGTATTTT,CSARDLGTGNTDTQYF
TRBJ2-5,TRBV7-3,few,.,TGTGCCAGCAGCCCATCCTCAGGGTTTCAAGAGACCCAGTACTTC,CASSPSSGFQETQYF
TRBJ1-1,TRBV4-2,.,.,TGTGCCAGCAGTCCGCCGGAGTCCGCCGGGGAAGCTTTCTTT,CASSPPESAGEAFF
TRBJ2-1,TRBV15,.,.,TGTGCCACCAGCAGAGTAAGCGGCATCTCATGGTCTGGTGAGCAGTTCTTC,CATSRVSGISWSGEQFF
TRBJ1-1,TRBV20-1,few,.,TGCAGTGCCCCCGGCGTTGGGAGGGAGCGTCTCATGAACACTGAAGCTTTCTTT,CSAPGVGRERLMNTEAFF
TRBJ2-7,TRBV29-1,few,.,TGCAGCGTTGGACACGGCAGGGCCGAGCAGTACTTC,CSVGHGRAEQYF
TRBJ2-1,TRBV4-2,few,TRBD2,TGTGCCAGCAGCCAAGAACTGGTGTCTAGCGGGGGGTTTATGCAGTTCTTC,CASSQELVSSGGFMQFF
TRBJ2-5,TRBV15,few,.,TGTGCCACCAGCAGAGATTCGGGCCAAGAGACCCAGTACTTC,CATSRDSGQETQYF
TRBJ1-5,TRBV7-9,.,.,TGTGCCAGCAGCTCGACAGACGATCAGCCCCAGCATTTT,CASSSTDDQPQHF
TRBJ1-4,TRBV5-1,.,TRBD1,TGCGCCAGCAGCCCCCAGGGGGCAGGCCTGTTTTTT,CASSPQGAGLFF
TRBJ2-3,TRBV12-3/TRBV12-4,.,TRBD1,TGTGCCGGCACCCCGCTGGACAGGGTTGTAGATACGCAGTATTTT,CAGTPLDRVVDTQYF
TRBJ1-5,TRBV27,.,TRBD1,TGTGCCAGCAGTGAGACAGGGAATCAGCCCCAGCATTTT,CASSETGNQPQHF
TRBJ2-3,TRBV5-6,.,.,TGTGCCAGCAGAACCTCAGGGAGCACAGATACGCAGTATTTT,CASRTSGSTDTQYF
TRBJ2-5,TRBV7-9,many,.,TGTGCCGGAACAGGGAATAAGGAGACCCAGTACTTC,CAGTGNKETQYF
TRBJ2-1,TRBV12-3/TRBV12-4,many,TRBD1,TGTGCCAGCAGTCCCGGGACAGGGGACTACAATGAGCAGTTCTTC,CASSPGTGDYNEQFF